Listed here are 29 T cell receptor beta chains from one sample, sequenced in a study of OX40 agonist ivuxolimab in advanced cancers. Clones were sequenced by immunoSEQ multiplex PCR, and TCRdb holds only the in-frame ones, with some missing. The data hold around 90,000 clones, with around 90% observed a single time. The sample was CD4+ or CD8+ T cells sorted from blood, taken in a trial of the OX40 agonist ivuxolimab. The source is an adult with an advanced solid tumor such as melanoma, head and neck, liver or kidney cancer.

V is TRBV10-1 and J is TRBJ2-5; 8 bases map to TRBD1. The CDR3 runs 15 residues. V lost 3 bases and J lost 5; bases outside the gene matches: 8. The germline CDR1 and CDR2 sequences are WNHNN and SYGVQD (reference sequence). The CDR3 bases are TGCGCCAGCAGTGAATTTCAGGGGGCCCCTGAGACCCAGTACTTC. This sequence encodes CASSEFQGAPETQYF.

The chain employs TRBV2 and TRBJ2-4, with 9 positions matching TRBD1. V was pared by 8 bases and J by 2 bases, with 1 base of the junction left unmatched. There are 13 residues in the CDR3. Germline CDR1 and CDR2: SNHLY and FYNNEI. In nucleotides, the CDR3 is TGTGCCAGCCACAGGGGGCCCAAAAACATTCAGTACTTC. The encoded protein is CASHRGPKNIQYF.

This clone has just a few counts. The CDR3 reads CASSPELALSYEQYF. CDR3 sequence (DNA): TGTGCCAGCAGCCCGGAGCTAGCCTTATCCTACGAGCAGTACTTC. J is TRBJ2-7 and V is TRBV5-4; D is perhaps TRBD2 (5 bases). The CDR3 consists of 15 residues. Per germline, CDR1 SGHNT and CDR2 YYREEE (reference sequence). Trimming removed 4 bases at V and 1 base at J, with 15 bases between.

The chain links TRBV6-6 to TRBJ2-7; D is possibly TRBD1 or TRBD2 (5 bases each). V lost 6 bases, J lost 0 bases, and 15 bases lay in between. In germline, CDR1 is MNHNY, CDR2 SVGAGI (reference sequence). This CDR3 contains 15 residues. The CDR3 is CASRRDGDSSYEQYF. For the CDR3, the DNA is TGTGCCAGCAGACGGGACGGGGATAGCTCCTACGAGCAGTACTTC.

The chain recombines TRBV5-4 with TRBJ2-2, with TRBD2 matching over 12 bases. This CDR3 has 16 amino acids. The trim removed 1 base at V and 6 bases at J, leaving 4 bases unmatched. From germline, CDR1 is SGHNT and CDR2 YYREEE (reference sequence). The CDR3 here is CASSLSSGRAPGELFF. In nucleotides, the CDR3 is TGTGCCAGCAGCTTGTCTAGCGGGAGGGCCCCCGGGGAGCTGTTTTTT.

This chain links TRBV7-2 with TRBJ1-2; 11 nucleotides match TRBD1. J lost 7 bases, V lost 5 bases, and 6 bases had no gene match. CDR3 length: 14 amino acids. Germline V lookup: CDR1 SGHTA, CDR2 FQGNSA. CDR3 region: CASSAGQGVGGYTF. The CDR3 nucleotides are TGTGCCAGCAGCGCGGGACAGGGGGTAGGTGGCTACACCTTC.

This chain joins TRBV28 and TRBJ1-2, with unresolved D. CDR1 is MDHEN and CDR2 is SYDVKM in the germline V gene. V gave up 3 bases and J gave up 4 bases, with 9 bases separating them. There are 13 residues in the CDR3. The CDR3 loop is CASSFSVPYGYTF. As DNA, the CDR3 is TGTGCCAGCAGTTTCAGCGTCCCCTATGGCTACACCTTC.

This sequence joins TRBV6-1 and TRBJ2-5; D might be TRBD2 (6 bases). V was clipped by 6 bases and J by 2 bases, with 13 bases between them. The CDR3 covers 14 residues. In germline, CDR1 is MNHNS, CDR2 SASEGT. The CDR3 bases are TGTGCCAGCAGACAATCTAGCGAGCAAGAGACCCAGTACTTC. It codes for CASRQSSEQETQYF.

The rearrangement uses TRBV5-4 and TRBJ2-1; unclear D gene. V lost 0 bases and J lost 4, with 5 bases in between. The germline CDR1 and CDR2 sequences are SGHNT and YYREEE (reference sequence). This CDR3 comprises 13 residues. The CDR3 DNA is TGTGCCAGCAGCTTGGCCTCTTACAATGAGCAGTTCTTC. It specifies CASSLASYNEQFF. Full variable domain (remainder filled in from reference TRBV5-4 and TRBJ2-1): ETGVTQSPTHLIKTRGQQVTLRCSSQSGHNTVSWYQQALGQGPQFIFQYYREEENGRGNFPPRFSGLQFPNYSSELNVNALELDDSALYLCASSLASYNEQFFGPGTRLTVL.

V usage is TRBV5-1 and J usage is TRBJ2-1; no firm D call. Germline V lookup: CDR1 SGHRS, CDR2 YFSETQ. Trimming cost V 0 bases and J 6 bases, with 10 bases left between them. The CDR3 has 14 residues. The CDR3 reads CASSLEGPSNEQFF. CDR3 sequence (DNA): TGCGCCAGCAGCTTGGAAGGACCGAGCAATGAGCAGTTCTTC.

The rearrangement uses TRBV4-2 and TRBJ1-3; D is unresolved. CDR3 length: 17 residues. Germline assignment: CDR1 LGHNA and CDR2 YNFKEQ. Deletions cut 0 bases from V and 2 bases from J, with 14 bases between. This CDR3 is CASSQELVPITGNTIYF. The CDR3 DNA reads TGTGCCAGCAGCCAAGAATTAGTCCCCATTACTGGAAACACCATATATTTT.

As DNA, the CDR3 is TGTGCCAGCACCTTTTCGGGGAGATTCTATGGCTACACCTTC. Protein sequence: CASTFSGRFYGYTF. The V call is TRBV9, the J call TRBJ1-2; D unresolved. Germline lookup yields CDR1 SGDLS and CDR2 YYNGEE. Trimming removed 6 bases at V and 4 bases at J, with 16 bases between. This CDR3 is built from 14 residues. Together with reference TRBV9 and TRBJ1-2, the CDR3 gives the full variable domain: DSGVTQTPKHLITATGQRVTLRCSPRSGDLSVYWYQQSLDQGLQFLIQYYNGEERAKGNILERFSAQQFPDLHSELNLSSLELGDSALYFCASTFSGRFYGYTFGSGTRLTVV.

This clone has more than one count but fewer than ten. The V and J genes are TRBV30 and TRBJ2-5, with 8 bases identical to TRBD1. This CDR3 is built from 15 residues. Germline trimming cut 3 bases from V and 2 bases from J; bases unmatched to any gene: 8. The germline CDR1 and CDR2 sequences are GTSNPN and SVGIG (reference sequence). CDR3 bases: TGTGCCTGGAGCCGGGACAGGTTCGTTCAAGAGACCCAGTACTTC. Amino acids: CAWSRDRFVQETQYF.

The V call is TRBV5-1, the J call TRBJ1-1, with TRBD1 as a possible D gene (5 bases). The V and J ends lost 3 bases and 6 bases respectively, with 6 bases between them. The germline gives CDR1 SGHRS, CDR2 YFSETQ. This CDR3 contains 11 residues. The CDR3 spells CASSWGAEAFF. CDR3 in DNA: TGCGCCAGCAGCTGGGGGGCTGAAGCTTTCTTT.

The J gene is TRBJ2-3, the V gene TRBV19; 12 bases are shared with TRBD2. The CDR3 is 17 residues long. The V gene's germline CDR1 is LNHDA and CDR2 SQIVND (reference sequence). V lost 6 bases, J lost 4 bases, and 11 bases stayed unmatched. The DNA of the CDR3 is TGTGCCAGTAGCAGAAACCTAGCGGGAGGGCGTGCAGATACGCAGTATTTT. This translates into CASSRNLAGGRADTQYF.

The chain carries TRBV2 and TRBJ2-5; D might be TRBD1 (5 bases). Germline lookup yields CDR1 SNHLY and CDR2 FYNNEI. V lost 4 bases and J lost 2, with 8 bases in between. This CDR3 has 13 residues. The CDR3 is CASSGTWQETQYF. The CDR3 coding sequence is TGTGCCAGCAGTGGGACATGGCAAGAGACCCAGTACTTC.

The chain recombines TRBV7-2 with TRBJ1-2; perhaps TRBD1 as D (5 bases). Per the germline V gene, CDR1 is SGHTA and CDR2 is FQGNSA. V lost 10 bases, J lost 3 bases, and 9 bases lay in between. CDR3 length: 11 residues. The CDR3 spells CATGAYYGYTF. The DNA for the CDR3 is TGTGCCACCGGGGCCTACTATGGCTACACCTTC.

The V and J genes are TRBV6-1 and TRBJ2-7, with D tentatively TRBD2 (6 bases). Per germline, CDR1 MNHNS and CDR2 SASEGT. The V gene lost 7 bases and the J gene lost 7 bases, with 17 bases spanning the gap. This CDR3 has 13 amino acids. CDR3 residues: CASKNRNAGEQYF. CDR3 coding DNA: TGTGCCAGCAAGAATAGAAATGCGGGGGAGCAGTACTTC.

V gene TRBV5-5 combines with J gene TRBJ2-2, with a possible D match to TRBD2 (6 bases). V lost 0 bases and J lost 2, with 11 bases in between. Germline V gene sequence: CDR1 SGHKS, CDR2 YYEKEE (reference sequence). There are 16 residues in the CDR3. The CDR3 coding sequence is TGTGCCAGCAGCTTGGGTGGGACTCCAAACACCGGGGAGCTGTTTTTT. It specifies CASSLGGTPNTGELFF.

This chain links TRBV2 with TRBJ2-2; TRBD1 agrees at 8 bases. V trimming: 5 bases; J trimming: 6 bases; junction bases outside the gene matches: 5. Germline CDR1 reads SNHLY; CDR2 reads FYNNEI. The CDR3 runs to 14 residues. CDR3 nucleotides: TGTGCCAGCAGTCCAGGGGGCCAGGCCGGGGAGCTGTTTTTT. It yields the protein CASSPGGQAGELFF.

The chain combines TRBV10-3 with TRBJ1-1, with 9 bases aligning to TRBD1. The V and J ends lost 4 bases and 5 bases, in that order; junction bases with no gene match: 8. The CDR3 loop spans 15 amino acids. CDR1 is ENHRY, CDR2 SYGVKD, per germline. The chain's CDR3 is CAISVGQGRVTEAFF. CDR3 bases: TGTGCCATCAGTGTCGGACAGGGGCGTGTGACTGAAGCTTTCTTT.

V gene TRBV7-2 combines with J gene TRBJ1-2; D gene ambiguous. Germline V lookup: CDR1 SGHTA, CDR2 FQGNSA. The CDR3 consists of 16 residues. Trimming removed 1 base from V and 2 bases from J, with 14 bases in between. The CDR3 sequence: CASSLDFVPVNYGYTF. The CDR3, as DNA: TGTGCCAGCAGCTTAGATTTTGTCCCAGTCAACTATGGCTACACCTTC.

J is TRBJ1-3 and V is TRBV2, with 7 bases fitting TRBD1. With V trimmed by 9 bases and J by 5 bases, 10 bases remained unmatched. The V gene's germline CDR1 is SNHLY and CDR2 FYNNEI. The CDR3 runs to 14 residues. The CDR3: CASNRQGFRNTIYF. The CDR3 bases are TGTGCCAGTAACAGACAGGGTTTTAGAAACACCATATATTTT.

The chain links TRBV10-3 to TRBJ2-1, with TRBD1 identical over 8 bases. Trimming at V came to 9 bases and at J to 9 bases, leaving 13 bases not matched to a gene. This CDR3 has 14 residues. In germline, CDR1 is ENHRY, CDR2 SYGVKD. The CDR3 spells CAMAGTGKHGEQFF. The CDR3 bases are TGTGCCATGGCCGGGACAGGCAAACATGGTGAGCAGTTCTTC.

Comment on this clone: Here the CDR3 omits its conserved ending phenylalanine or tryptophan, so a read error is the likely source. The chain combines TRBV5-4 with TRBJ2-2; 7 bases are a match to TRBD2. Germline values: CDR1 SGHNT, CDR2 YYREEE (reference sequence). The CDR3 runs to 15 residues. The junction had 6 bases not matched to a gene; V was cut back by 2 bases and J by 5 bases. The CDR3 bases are TGTGCCAGCAGCTTAGGACTAGTTGGTACCGGGGAGCTGTTTTCT. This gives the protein CASSLGLVGTGELFS.

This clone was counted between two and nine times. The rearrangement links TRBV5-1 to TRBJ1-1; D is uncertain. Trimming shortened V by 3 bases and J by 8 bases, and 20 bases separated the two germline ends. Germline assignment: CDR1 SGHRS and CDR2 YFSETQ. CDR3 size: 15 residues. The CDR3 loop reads CASSSSSSTLIEAFF. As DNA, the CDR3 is TGCGCCAGCAGCTCCTCATCCTCAACACTGATAGAAGCTTTCTTT.

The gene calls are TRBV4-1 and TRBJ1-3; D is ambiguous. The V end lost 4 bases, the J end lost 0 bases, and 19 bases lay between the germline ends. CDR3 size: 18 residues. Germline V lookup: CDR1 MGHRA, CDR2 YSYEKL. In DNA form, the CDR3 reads TGCGCCAGCAGCCCACCCCGGAGCAGTACGAGCTCTGGAAACACCATATATTTT. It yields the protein CASSPPRSSTSSGNTIYF.

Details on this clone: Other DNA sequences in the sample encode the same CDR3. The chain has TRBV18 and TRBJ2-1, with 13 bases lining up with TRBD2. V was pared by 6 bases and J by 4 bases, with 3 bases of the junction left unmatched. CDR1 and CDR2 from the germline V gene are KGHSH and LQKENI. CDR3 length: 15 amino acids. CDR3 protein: CASSPTSGRYNEQFF. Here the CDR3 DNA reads TGTGCCAGCTCGCCGACTAGCGGGAGGTACAATGAGCAGTTCTTC.

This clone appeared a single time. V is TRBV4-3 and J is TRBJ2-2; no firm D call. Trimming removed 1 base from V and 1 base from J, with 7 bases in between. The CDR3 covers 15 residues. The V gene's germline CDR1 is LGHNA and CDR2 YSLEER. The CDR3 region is CASSQVAGNTGELFF. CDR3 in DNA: TGCGCCAGCAGCCAAGTGGCTGGGAACACCGGGGAGCTGTTTTTT.